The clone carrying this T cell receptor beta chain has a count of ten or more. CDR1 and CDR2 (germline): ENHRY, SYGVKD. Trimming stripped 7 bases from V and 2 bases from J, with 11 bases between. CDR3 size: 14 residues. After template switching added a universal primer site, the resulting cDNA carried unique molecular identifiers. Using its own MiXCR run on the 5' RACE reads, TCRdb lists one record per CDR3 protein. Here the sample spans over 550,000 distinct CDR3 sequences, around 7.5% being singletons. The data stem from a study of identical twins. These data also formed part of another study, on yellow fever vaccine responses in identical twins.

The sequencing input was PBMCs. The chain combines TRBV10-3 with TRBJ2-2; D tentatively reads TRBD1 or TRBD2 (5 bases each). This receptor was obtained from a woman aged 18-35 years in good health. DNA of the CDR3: TGTGCCATCACTACCGGGGCCAACACCGGGGAGCTGTTTTTT. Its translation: CAITTGANTGELFF.